The T cell receptor (beta chain) under discussion was sequenced for a study of blood T cell repertoires in COVID-19. As for the study in general: Researchers got acute and convalescent COVID-19 samples from the United States, Italy and Spain. PBMCs, B-cell-depleted T cells, or T cells were the source of the cDNA or gDNA that made up the material.

The germline V gene has CDR1 MGHDK and CDR2 SYGVNS. The CDR3 sequence is 16 residues long. Trimming took 6 bases from V and 1 from J; bases not matched to a gene: 8. Original processing notes: Using reference gene primer amplification, nucleated cell counts were estimated. Sequenced by immunoSEQ multiplex PCR; TCRdb stores in-frame clones only, minus some. The DNA was the basis for D and trimming; V, J and clone size are from that table. Of tens of thousands of clones in the sample, about 84% were seen once. The sequencing sample was made of peripheral blood. The clonotype was recovered from a woman older than 75 with acute or convalescent COVID-19. The chain joins TRBV25-1 to TRBJ1-4; TRBD1 matches at 7 bases. The CDR3 region is CASRGDSLGTNEKLFF. CDR3 DNA sequence: TGTGCCAGCAGGGGGGACAGTTTAGGAACTAATGAAAAACTGTTTTTT.